Reported below is one T cell receptor (beta chain). What it binds is unknown. Trimming cost V 3 bases and J 6 bases; bases outside gene matches: 4. CDR3 length equals 15 residues. The germline V gene has CDR1 SGHNT and CDR2 YYREEE (reference sequence). This sample stems from a study of cytomegalovirus exposure and HLA in healthy donors. Findings of the study overall: A later analysis linked a missense DCLRE1C variant to TCR beta V- and J-gene trimming.

The PCR had 60 Vbeta and 13 Jbeta primers. In the source study's methods: It was a later analysis that counted 79 million or so unique TCR beta chains, of which roughly 11 million were shared. Method: immunoSEQ multiplex PCR; TCRdb's copy keeps in-frame clones and lacks some. V and J calls and clone size are copied from that table; D and trimming were computed from the DNA. Among fewer than 150,000 clones listed, 55% to 80% were seen once. The gene calls are TRBV5-4 and TRBJ2-7, with 15 bases identical to TRBD2. The sample taken for sequencing was PBMCs. The source of this sequence is a human donor in good health. The CDR3 region is CASSSGLAGGPEQYF. The CDR3 region has the DNA TGTGCCAGCAGCTCCGGACTAGCGGGAGGGCCCGAGCAGTACTTC.